This T cell receptor (beta chain) stems from a study of regulatory T cells in long-lasting Graves disease. Study-wide background: Graves' patients who were just diagnosed had used antithyroid drugs for under 3 months.

Time point here: newly diagnosed GD, antithyroid drugs for less than 3 months. Scientists built the TCR library using RNA that was extracted from PBMCs. Germline V gene lookup returns CDR1 SNHLY and CDR2 FYNNEI. With 6 bases removed from V and 0 bases from J, the gap between germline ends came to 12 bases. This CDR3 has 15 amino acids. Combining iRepertoire HTBI primers with Arm-PCR of CDR3 regions, the authors built TCR beta libraries. TCRdb recomputed calls from the multiplex PCR reads with MiXCR, one row per CDR3 protein. The repertoire includes some 450,000 distinct CDR3 sequences, 15% to 20% of them detected once, and about 10% sits in the top ten. General study results and limits: There were preferences for TRBV28, TRBJ1-2 and TRBJ2-5 in persistent disease.

This clonotype has ten or more counts. Its antigen is currently unknown. These data are also associated with another study on T cells in Graves' hyperthyroidism and ophthalmopathy.

The chain couples TRBV2 to TRBJ1-5; maybe TRBD1 (5 bases). Sequencing was performed on peripheral blood mononuclear cells (PBMCs), taken at new diagnosis, from a patient treated with antithyroid drugs. This sequence originates from a woman in her thirties with Graves disease. The CDR3 here is CASSATAYSNQPQHF. DNA of the CDR3: TGTGCCAGCAGCGCGACAGCGTATAGCAATCAGCCCCAGCATTTT.